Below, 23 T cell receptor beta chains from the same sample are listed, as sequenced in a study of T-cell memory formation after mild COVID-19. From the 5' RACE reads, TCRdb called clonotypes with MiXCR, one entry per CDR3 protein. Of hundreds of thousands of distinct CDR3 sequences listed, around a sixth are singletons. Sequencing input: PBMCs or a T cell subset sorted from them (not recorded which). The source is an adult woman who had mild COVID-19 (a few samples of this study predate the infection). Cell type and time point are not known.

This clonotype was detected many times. The CDR3 region is CASTHVRGRSYNEQFF. The DNA of the CDR3 is TGTGCCAGCACTCATGTGCGCGGTCGCTCCTACAATGAGCAGTTCTTC. This chain links TRBV7-8 with TRBJ2-1; D is uncertain. The V end lost 7 bases, the J end lost 0 bases, and 16 bases lay between the germline ends. Germline CDR1 reads SGHVS; CDR2 reads FQNEAQ. This CDR3 has 16 amino acids.

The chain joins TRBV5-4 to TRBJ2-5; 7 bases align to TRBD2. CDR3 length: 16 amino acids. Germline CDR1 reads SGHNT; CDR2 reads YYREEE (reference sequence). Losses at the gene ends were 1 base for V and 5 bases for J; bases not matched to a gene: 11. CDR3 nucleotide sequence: TGTGCCAGCAGCTTGCCTAGCGGAACTACTCATGAGACCCAGTACTTC. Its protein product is CASSLPSGTTHETQYF.

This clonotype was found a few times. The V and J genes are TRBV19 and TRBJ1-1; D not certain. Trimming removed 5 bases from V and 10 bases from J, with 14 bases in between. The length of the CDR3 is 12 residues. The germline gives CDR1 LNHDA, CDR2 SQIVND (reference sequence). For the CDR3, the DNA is TGTGCCAGTAGTGGCACCAGGAGTAGAGCTTTCTTT. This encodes CASSGTRSRAFF.

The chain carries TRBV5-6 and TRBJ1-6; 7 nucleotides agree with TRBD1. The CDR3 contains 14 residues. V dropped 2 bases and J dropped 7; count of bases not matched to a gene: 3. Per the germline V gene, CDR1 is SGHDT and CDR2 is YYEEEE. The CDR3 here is CASSFGTENSPLHF. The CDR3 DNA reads TGTGCCAGCAGCTTTGGGACAGAGAATTCACCCCTCCACTTT.

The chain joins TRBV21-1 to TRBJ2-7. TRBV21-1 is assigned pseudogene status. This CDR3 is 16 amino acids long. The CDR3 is CASSKVGTESSYEQYF. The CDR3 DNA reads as TGTGCCAGCAGCAAAGTAGGTACAGAAAGTTCCTACGAGCAGTACTTC.

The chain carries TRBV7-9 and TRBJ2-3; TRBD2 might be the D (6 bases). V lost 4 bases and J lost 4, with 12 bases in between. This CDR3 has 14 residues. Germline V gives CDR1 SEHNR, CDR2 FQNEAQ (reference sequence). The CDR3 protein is CASSSPRGADTQYF. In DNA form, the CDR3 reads TGTGCCAGCAGCTCCCCGCGGGGAGCAGATACGCAGTATTTT.

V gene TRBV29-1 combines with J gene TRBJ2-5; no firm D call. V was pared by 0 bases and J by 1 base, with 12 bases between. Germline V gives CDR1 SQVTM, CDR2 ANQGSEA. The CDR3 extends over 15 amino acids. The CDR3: CSVEDLTDPQETQYF. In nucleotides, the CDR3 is TGCAGCGTTGAAGACCTAACAGACCCCCAAGAGACCCAGTACTTC.

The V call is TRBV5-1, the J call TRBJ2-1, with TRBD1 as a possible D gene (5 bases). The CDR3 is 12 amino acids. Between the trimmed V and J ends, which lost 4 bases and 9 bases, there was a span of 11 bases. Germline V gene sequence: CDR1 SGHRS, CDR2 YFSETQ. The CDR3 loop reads CASSVQGIEQFF. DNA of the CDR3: TGCGCCAGCAGCGTTCAGGGTATTGAGCAGTTCTTC.

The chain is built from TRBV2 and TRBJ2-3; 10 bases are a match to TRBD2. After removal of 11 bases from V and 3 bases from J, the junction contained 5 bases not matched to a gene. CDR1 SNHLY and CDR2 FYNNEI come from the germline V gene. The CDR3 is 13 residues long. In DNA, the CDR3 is TGTGCCGGCGGACTAGCGGATACAGATACGCAGTATTTT. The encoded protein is CAGGLADTDTQYF.

The CDR3 DNA sequence: TGTGCCAGCTCACCACCGATGGGGACAGGGGATGGCTACACCTTC. Translating it yields CASSPPMGTGDGYTF. The chain combines TRBV18 with TRBJ1-2; 10 bases agree with TRBD1. V was pared by 0 bases and J by 6 bases, with 4 bases of the junction left unmatched. The CDR3 covers 15 residues. The germline CDR1 and CDR2 sequences are KGHSH and LQKENI.

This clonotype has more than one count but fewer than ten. This CDR3 is CSASYDNEQFF. CDR3 nucleotides: TGCAGTGCTAGTTACGACAATGAGCAGTTCTTC. The chain recombines TRBV20-1 with TRBJ2-1; D is unclear. Deletions cut 3 bases from V and 5 bases from J, with 5 bases between. CDR3 length: 11 residues. CDR1 is DFQATT, CDR2 SNEGSKA, per germline (reference sequence).

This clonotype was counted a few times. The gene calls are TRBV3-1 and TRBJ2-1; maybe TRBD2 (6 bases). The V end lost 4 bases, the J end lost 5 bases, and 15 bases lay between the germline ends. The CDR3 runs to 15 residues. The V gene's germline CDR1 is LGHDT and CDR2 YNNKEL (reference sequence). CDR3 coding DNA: TGTGCCAGCAGCCCACCCTGGGGAGGTCACAATGAGCAGTTCTTC. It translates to CASSPPWGGHNEQFF.

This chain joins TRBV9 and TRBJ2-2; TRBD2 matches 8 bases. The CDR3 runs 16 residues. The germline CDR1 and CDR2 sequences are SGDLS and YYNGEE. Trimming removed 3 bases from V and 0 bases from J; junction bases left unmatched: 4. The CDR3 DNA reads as TGTGCCAGCAGCGCTAGCGGGTACGCGAACACCGGGGAGCTGTTTTTT. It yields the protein CASSASGYANTGELFF.

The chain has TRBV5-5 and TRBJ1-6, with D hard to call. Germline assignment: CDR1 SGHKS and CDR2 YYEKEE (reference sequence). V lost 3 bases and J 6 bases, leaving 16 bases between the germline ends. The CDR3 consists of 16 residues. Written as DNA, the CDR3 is TGTGCCAGCAGCTCTCCCGGGCAACCCCCTAATTCACCCCTCCACTTT. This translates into CASSSPGQPPNSPLHF.

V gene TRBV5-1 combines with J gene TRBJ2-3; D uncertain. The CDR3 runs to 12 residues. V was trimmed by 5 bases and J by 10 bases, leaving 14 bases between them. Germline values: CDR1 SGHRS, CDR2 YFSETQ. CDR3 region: CASSPSPPPQYF. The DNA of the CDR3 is TGCGCCAGCAGTCCGAGTCCGCCGCCGCAGTATTTT.

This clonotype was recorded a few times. CDR3 in DNA: TGTGCCAGCAGCCAAGCCAGGAATGGCTACACCTTC. It encodes CASSQARNGYTF. V gene TRBV3-1 combines with J gene TRBJ1-2; D ambiguous. Between the trimmed V and J ends, which lost 1 base and 6 bases, there was a span of 6 bases. Per germline, CDR1 LGHDT and CDR2 YNNKEL (reference sequence). CDR3 length equals 12 residues.

Here the CDR3 DNA reads TGTGCCAGCAGCCAGGGACAGGGGAAGCAGTACTTC. Its protein product is CASSQGQGKQYF. The chain has TRBV6-5 and TRBJ2-7; 10 bases are shared with TRBD1. The CDR3 length is 12 residues. CDR1 is MNHEY and CDR2 is SVGAGI in the germline V gene. After removal of 6 bases from V and 8 bases from J, the junction contained 4 bases not matched to a gene.

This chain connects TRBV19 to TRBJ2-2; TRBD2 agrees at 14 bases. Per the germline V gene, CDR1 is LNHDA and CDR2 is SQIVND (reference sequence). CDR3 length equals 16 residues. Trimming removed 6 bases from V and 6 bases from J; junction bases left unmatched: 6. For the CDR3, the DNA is TGTGCCAGTAGCCAAGGGACTAGCGGGAGCCCCGGGGAGCTGTTTTTT. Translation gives CASSQGTSGSPGELFF. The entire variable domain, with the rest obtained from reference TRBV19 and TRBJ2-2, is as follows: DGGITQSPKYLFRKEGQNVTLSCEQNLNHDAMYWYRQDPGQGLRLIYYSQIVNDFQKGDIAEGYSVSREKKESFPLTVTSAQKNPTAFYLCASSQGTSGSPGELFFGEGSRLTVL.

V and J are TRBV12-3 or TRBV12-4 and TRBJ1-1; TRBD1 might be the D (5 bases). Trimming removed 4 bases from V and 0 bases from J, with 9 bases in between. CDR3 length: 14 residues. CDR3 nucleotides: TGTGCCAGCAGTTCACAGGCAATGAACACTGAAGCTTTCTTT. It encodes CASSSQAMNTEAFF.

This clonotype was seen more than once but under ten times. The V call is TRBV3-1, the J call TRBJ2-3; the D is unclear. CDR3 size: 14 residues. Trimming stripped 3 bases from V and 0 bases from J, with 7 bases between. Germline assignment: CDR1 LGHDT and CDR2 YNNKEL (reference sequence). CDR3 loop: CASSQITSTDTQYF. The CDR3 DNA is TGTGCCAGCAGCCAGATTACTAGCACAGATACGCAGTATTTT.

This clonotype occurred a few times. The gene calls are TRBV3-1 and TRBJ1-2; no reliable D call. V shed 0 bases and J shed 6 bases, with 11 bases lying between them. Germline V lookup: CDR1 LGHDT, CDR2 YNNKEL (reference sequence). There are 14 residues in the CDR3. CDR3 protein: CASSQEIAGNGYTF. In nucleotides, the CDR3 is TGTGCCAGCAGCCAAGAAATTGCGGGCAATGGCTACACCTTC.

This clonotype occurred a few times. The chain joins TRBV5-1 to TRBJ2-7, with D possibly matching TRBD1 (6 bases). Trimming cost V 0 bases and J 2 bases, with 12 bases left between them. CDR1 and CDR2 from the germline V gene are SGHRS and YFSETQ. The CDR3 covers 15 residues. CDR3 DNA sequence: TGCGCCAGCAGCTTGGGCCTGGACAGAGCCTACGAGCAGTACTTC. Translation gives CASSLGLDRAYEQYF.

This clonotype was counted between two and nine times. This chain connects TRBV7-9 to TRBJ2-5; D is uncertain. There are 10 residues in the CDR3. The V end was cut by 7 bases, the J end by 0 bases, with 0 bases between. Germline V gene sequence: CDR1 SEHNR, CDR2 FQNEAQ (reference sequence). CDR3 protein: CASNQETQYF. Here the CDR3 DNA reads TGTGCCAGCAACCAAGAGACCCAGTACTTC.